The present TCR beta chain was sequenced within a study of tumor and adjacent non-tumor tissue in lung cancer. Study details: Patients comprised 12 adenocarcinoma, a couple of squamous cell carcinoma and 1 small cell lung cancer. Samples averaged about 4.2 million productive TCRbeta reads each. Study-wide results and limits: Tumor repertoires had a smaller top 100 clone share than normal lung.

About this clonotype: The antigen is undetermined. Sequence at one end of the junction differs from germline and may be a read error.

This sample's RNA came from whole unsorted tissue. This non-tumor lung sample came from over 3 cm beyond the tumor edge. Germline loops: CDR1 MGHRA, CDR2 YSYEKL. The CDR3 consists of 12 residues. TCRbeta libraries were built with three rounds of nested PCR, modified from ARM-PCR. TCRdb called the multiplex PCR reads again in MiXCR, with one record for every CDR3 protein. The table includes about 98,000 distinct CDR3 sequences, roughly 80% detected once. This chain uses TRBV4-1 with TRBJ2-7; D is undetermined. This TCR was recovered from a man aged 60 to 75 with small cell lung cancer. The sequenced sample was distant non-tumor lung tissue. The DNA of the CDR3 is TGCGCCAGCAGCCACGTGGGAAATGAGCAATACTTC. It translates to CASSHVGNEQYF.